This T cell receptor (beta chain) stems from a study of T cell responses to AZD1222 COVID-19 vaccine. Study-wide results and limits: Females made up more of the donors, who were largely white British, and clonal diversity may have come out too low. The repertoires were collected only after the peak T cell response.

Germline CDR1 reads SGHVS; CDR2 reads FNYEAQ. V was pared by 5 bases and J by 7 bases, with 12 bases of the junction left unmatched. The CDR3 covers 16 residues. In regard to this clone: Antigen specificity is unknown.

The repertoire was sequenced with immunoSEQ multiplex PCR; TCRdb's copy has only in-frame clones and lacks some. The table lists approximately 150,000 clones, 90% of them singletons. Specimen: peripheral blood, collected 28 days after the second AZD1222 dose. This TCR was sampled from an adult who received the AZD1222 COVID-19 vaccine. The genes are TRBV7-6 and TRBJ1-4; 8 nucleotides line up with TRBD1. The CDR3, as DNA: TGTGCCAGCAGCCGCGCAGGCGTGACAGGGGCTGAAAAACTGTTTTTT. Protein sequence: CASSRAGVTGAEKLFF. Together with reference TRBV7-6 and TRBJ1-4, the CDR3 gives the full variable domain: GAGVSQSPRYKVTKRGQDVALRCDPISGHVSLYWYRQALGQGPEFLTYFNYEAQQDKSGLPNDRFSAERPEGSISTLTIQRTEQRDSAMYRCASSRAGVTGAEKLFFGSGTQLSVL.